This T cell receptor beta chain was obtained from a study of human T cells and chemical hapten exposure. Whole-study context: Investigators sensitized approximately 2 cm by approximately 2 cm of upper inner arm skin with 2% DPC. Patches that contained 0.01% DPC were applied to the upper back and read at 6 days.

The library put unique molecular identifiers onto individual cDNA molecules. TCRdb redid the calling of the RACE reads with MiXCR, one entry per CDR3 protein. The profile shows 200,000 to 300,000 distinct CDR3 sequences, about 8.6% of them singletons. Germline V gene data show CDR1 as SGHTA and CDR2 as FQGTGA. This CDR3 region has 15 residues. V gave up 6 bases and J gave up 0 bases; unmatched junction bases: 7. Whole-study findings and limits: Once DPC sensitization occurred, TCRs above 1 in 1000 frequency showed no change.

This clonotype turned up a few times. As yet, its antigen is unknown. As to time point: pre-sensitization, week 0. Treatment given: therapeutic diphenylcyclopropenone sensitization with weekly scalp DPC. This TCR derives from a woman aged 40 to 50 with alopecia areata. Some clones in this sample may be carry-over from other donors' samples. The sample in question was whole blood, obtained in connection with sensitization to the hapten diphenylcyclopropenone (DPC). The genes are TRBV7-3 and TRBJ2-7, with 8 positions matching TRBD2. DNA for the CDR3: TGTGCCAGCAGACCCACTAGCGGACGCTCCTACGAGCAGTACTTC. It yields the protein CASRPTSGRSYEQYF.